Here is one T cell receptor (beta chain) with its context. Its recognized antigen is unknown. Nothing much larger sits one base from this clone, and base qualities are not available. The sample belongs to a study of T cell changes during pregnancy in multiple sclerosis (dated by TCRdb to between 2019 and 2020). Regarding the research as a whole: In women with multiple sclerosis, the researchers looked at how the T cell repertoire shifted as pregnancy progressed.

Library generation was performed with the immunoSEQ multiplex PCR assay. Held by TCRdb, this immuneACCESS table contains in-frame sequences only and omits some clones. Under half of the omission traces to an unresolved V gene where checked; the cause of the rest is unknown. The sample table contains 36,000 or so clones; only one count was recorded for 70% to 90% of them. The top ten clonotypes cover approximately 0.5% of the sample. The CDR3 runs 13 amino acids, cysteine and phenylalanine included. Just the 39-base CDR3 DNA is kept, in frame starting at base 1. The germline V gene provides CDR1 SGDLS and CDR2 YYNGEE. V was cut back by 3 bases and J by 4 bases, leaving a gap of 10 bases between them.

The sequences come from CD4+ T cells from peripheral blood mononuclear cells, collected in the first trimester of pregnancy. The sequence links TRBV9 to TRBJ2-5; the D gene is perhaps TRBD2, from 5 matching bases. This receptor was identified in a female donor with multiple sclerosis, enrolled in a pregnancy study. CDR3 sequence: CASSAGVSETQYF. The DNA sequence is TGTGCCAGCAGCGCCGGGGTTTCAGAGACCCAGTACTTC.